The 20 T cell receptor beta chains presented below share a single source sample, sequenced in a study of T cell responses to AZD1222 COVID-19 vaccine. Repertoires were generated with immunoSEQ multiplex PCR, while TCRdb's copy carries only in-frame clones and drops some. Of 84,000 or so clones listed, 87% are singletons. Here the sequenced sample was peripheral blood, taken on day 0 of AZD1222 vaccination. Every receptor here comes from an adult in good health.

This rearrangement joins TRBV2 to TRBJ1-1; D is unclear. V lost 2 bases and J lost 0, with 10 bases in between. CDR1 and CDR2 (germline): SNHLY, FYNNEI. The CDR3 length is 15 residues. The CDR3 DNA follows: TGTGCCAGCAGTGAACAGATCCAGATGAACACTGAAGCTTTCTTT. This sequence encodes CASSEQIQMNTEAFF.

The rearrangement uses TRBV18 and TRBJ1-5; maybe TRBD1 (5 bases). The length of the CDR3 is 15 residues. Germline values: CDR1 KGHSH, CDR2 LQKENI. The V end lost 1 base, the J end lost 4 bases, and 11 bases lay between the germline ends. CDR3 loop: CASSPLPRTNQPQHF. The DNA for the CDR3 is TGTGCCAGCTCACCACTACCACGGACAAATCAGCCCCAGCATTTT.

The CDR3 bases are TGTGCCAGCTCACCACCGGGACTAAGGTACGAGCAGTACTTC. Protein sequence: CASSPPGLRYEQYF. The chain couples TRBV18 to TRBJ2-7; 7 bases are a match to TRBD2. This CDR3 comprises 14 residues. Trimming took 0 bases from V and 4 from J; bases not matched to a gene: 3. Germline V gives CDR1 KGHSH, CDR2 LQKENI.

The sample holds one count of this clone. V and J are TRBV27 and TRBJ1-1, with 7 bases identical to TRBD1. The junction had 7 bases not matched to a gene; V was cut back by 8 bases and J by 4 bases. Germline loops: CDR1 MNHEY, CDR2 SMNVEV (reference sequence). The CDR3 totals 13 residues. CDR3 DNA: TGTGCCAGCTCAACAGGGGAGGTCACTGAAGCTTTCTTT. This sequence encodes CASSTGEVTEAFF.

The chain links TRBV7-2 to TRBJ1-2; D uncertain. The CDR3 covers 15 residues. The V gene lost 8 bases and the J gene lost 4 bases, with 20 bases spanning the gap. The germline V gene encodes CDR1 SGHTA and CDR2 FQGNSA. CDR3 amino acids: CASGFGQTKLYGYTF. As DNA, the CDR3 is TGTGCCAGCGGGTTTGGGCAGACGAAGCTCTATGGCTACACCTTC.

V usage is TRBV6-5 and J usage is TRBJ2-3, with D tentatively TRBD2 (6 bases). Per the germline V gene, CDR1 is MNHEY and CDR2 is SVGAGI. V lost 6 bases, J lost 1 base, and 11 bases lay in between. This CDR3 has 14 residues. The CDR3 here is CASRAGRGTDTQYF. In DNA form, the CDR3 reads TGTGCCAGCAGGGCGGGAAGGGGCACAGATACGCAGTATTTT.

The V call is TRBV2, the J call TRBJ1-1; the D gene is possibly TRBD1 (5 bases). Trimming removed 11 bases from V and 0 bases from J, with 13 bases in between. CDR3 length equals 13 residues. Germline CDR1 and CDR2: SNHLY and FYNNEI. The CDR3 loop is CASGRDLNTEAFF. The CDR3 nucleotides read TGTGCCTCAGGACGGGACCTGAACACTGAAGCTTTCTTT. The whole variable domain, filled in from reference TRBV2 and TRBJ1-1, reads EPEVTQTPSHQVTQMGQEVILRCVPISNHLYFYWYRQILGQKVEFLVSFYNNEISEKSEIFDDQFSVERPDGSNFTLKIRSTKLEDSAMYFCASGRDLNTEAFFGQGTRLTVV.

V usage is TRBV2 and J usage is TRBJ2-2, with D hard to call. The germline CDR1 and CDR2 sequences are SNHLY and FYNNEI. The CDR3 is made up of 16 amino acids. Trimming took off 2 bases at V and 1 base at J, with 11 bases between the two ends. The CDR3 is CASSETNPKNTGELFF. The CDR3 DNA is TGTGCCAGCAGTGAAACGAACCCGAAGAACACCGGGGAGCTGTTTTTT.

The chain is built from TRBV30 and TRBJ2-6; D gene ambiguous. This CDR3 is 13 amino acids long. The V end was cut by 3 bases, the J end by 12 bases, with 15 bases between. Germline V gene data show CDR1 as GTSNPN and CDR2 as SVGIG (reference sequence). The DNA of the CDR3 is TGTGCCTGGAGATCGGAGCGTTCAGGCGTCCTGACTTTC. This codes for CAWRSERSGVLTF.

The CDR3 spells CASSLTYNEQFF. The CDR3 DNA is TGTGCCAGCAGTTTAACCTACAATGAGCAGTTCTTC. The chain combines TRBV12-3 or TRBV12-4 with TRBJ2-1; the D is unclear. Trimming stripped 2 bases from V and 2 bases from J, with 1 base between. This CDR3 has 12 amino acids.

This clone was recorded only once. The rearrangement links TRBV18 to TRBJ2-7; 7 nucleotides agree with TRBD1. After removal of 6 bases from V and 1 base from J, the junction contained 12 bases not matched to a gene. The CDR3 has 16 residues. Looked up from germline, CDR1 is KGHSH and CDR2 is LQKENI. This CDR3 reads CASSQQGTVSSYEQYF. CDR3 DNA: TGTGCCAGCTCTCAACAAGGGACAGTATCATCCTACGAGCAGTACTTC.

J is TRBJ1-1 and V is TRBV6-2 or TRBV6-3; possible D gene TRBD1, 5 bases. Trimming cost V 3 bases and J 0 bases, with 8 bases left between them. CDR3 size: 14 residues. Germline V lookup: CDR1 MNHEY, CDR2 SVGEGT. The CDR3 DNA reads TGTGCCAGCAGTTATCGGGGGGTGAACACTGAAGCTTTCTTT. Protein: CASSYRGVNTEAFF.

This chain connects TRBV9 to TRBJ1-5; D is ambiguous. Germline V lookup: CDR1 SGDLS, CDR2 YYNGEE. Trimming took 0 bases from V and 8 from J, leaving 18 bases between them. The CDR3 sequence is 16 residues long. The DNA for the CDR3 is TGTGCCAGCAGCGTAGGGAATGGACGGCACCTTGAGCCCCAGCATTTT. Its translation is CASSVGNGRHLEPQHF.

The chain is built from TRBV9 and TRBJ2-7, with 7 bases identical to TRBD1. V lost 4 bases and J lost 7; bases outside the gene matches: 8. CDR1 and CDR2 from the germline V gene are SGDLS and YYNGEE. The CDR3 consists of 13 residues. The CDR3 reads CASSPTPGQEQYF. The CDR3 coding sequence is TGTGCCAGCAGCCCTACCCCGGGACAGGAGCAGTACTTC.

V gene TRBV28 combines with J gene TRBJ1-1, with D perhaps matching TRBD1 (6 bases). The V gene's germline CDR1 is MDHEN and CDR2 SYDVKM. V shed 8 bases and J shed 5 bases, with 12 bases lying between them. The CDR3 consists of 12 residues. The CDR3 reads CASGTLGTEAFF. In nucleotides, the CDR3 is TGTGCCAGCGGGACACTAGGTACTGAAGCTTTCTTT. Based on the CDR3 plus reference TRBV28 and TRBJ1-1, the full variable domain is DVKVTQSSRYLVKRTGEKVFLECVQDMDHENMFWYRQDPGLGLRLIYFSYDVKMKEKGDIPEGYSVSREKKERFSLILESASTNQTSMYLCASGTLGTEAFFGQGTRLTVV.

CDR3 nucleotides: TGTGCCAGCAGTTTATCGAAAGTTGGCGGGAGTTTTTACGAGCAGTACTTC. This encodes CASSLSKVGGSFYEQYF. V is TRBV27 and J is TRBJ2-7, with 7 nucleotides matching TRBD2. The CDR3 consists of 17 residues. CDR1 is MNHEY and CDR2 is SMNVEV in the germline V gene (reference sequence). V shed 0 bases, J shed 4 bases, and the junction held 12 bases outside the gene matches.

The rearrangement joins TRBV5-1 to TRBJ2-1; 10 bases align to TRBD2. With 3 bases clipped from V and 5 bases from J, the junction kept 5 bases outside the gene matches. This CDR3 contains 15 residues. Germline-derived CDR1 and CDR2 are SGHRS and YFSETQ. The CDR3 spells CASSWTSGGNNEQFF. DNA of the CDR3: TGCGCCAGCAGCTGGACTAGCGGCGGTAACAATGAGCAGTTCTTC.

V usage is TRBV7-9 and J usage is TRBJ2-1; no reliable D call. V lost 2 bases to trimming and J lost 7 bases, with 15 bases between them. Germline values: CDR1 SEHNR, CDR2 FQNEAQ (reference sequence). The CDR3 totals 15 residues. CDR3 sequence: CASSLSAALSNEQFF. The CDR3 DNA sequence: TGTGCCAGCAGCTTAAGCGCGGCCCTCTCAAATGAGCAGTTCTTC.

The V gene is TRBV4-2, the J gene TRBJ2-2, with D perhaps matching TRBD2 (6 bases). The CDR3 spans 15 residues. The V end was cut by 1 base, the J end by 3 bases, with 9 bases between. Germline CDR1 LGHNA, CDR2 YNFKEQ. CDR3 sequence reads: CASSQVSGDTGELFF. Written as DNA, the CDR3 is TGTGCCAGCAGCCAAGTTTCGGGAGACACCGGGGAGCTGTTTTTT.

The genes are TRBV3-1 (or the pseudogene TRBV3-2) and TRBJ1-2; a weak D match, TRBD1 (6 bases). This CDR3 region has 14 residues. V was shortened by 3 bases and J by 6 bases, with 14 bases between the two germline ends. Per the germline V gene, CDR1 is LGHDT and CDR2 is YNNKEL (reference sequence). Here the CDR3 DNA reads TGTGCCAGCAGCCAGGGGGCCTCAGTCGATGGCTACACCTTC. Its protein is CASSQGASVDGYTF.